Reported below is one T cell receptor beta chain. What it binds is not known. The sample comes from a study of identical twins. Study conclusions and caveats: Twins' surplus sharing was weaker for beta out-of-frame sequences.

CDR3 size: 13 residues. Germline CDR1 MGHDK, CDR2 SYGVNS. V was trimmed by 10 bases and J by 10 bases, leaving 17 bases between them. TCRdb re-derived calls from the 5' RACE reads in MiXCR, one entry per CDR3 protein. The sample has 700,000 or so distinct CDR3 sequences, 21% seen once. These data were also filed under a second study, of T cells expressing NK-cell markers.

The sequenced sample was PBMCs. The V and J genes are TRBV25-1 and TRBJ1-6; TRBD1 might be the D (6 bases). This TCR derives from a young woman in good health. The CDR3 protein is CATGQPGGSPLHF. CDR3 nucleotides: TGTGCCACCGGACAGCCCGGAGGCTCACCCCTCCACTTT. Complete variable domain (other parts from reference TRBV25-1 and TRBJ1-6): EADIYQTPRYLVIGTGKKITLECSQTMGHDKMYWYQQDPGMELHLIHYSYGVNSTEKGDLSSESTVSRIRTEHFPLTLESARPSHTSQYLCATGQPGGSPLHFGNGTRLTVT.